A selection of T cell receptor beta chains follows, all from one sample in a study of T cell changes during pregnancy in multiple sclerosis. Measured with immunoSEQ multiplex PCR; TCRdb has only the in-frame clones, and not every one. The table records approximately 37,000 clones, almost 95% of them present only once. Sequenced material: CD4+ T cells from peripheral blood mononuclear cells, taken before pregnancy. Source of these receptors: a female donor with multiple sclerosis, enrolled in a pregnancy study. Each CDR3 is given with its conserved first and last residue. Each record gives: CDR3 DNA, CDR3 protein, clone size, D gene, J gene, V gene. D genes are given only for firm matches. Part of the rows lack a size; the others show once, few, many or a class for expanded clones.

TGTGCCAGCAGTCGTGTGACAGGCTACACAGATACGCAGTATTTT	CASSRVTGYTDTQYF	-	-	TRBJ2-3	TRBV14
TGTGCCGGGCTACAGGGGGCGTTGGCTTTCTTT	CAGLQGALAFF	-	TRBD1	TRBJ1-1	TRBV30
TGTGCCTGGAATGTACTAGCAGGAGGCGAGCAGTACTTC	CAWNVLAGGEQYF	-	-	TRBJ2-7	TRBV30
TGTGCCAGCAGCTTACGTCCCTCTAGCAATGAGCAGTTCTTC	CASSLRPSSNEQFF	-	-	TRBJ2-1	TRBV11-3
TGTGCCAGCATCCCAGGGGACACCTACGAGCAGTACTTC	CASIPGDTYEQYF	-	-	TRBJ2-7	TRBV2
TGTGCCAGCAGCGCAGGGGGCAGCTATGGCTACACCTTC	CASSAGGSYGYTF	-	TRBD1	TRBJ1-2	TRBV5-4
TGCGCCAGCAGCCGAGTAGTGACAGGGCAAGAGACCCAGTACTTC	CASSRVVTGQETQYF	once	TRBD1	TRBJ2-5	TRBV4-1
TGTGCCAGCAGTTCCCCAATTGGGGGGTCTTTTTCTACCTACAATGAGCAGTTCTTC	CASSSPIGGSFSTYNEQFF	-	-	TRBJ2-1	TRBV28
TGTGCCAGCAGTCCGGGACTAGCCACTCCCGAGCAGTACTTC	CASSPGLATPEQYF	-	TRBD2	TRBJ2-7	TRBV6-5
TGTGCCAGCAGCCAAGTTCGGGGGTCAAAAGAGACCCAGTACTTC	CASSQVRGSKETQYF	once	-	TRBJ2-5	TRBV14
TGTGCCAGCAGACCCAGACAGAGCTCTGGAAACACCATATATTTT	CASRPRQSSGNTIYF	-	-	TRBJ1-3	TRBV2
TGTGCCAGTAGTGGGGACAACTCTGGAAACACCATATATTTT	CASSGDNSGNTIYF	-	-	TRBJ1-3	TRBV19
TGTGCCTGGAGTGTAGCCCGGCCCGAAACCGGGGTCAGGCGGGAGCTGTTTTTT	CAWSVARPETGVRRELFF	once	-	TRBJ2-2	TRBV30
TGTGCCAGCAGCTTTGCTAGCGGGAACACCGGGGAGCTGTTTTTT	CASSFASGNTGELFF	-	TRBD2	TRBJ2-2	TRBV5-4
TGTGCCAGCAGTTTCCGAGGGCGTCCTAACTATGGCTACACCTTC	CASSFRGRPNYGYTF	-	-	TRBJ1-2	TRBV28
TGCAGCGTTGATTCGGTAAGCTCCTACAATGAGCAGTTCTTC	CSVDSVSSYNEQFF	-	-	TRBJ2-1	TRBV29-1
TGTGCCAGCAGCCGGACAGGGGAGAGTGAGCAGTACTTC	CASSRTGESEQYF	-	TRBD1	TRBJ2-7	TRBV7-9